The 2 T cell receptor beta chains reported below all come from one sample, sequenced in a study of T-cell reconstitution after alpha-beta-depleted transplantation in children. Unique molecular identifiers were incorporated when the TCRbeta library was constructed. TCRdb fed the PCR reads into MiXCR, producing one record per CDR3 protein. The sample carries about 980,000 distinct CDR3 sequences, 25% to 30% recorded once. Sample: PBMCs, mostly from graft donor cells, taken 360 days after TCRalphabeta/CD19-depleted stem cell transplant. The receptors were sampled from a boy younger than two who had a stem cell transplant for SCID, so the T cells may come from the graft donor.

The CDR3 loop reads CASKEGVVRGYEQYF. As DNA, the CDR3 is TGTGCCAGCAAAGAGGGAGTCGTTAGAGGCTACGAGCAGTACTTC. The genes are TRBV28 and TRBJ2-7, with a tentative D call TRBD2 (5 bases). Trimming pared 7 bases from V and 3 bases from J, leaving 19 bases between. Germline V gene lookup returns CDR1 MDHEN and CDR2 SYDVKM. This CDR3 is 15 amino acids long.

This sequence joins TRBV5-6 and TRBJ1-5; D ambiguous. V lost 2 bases to trimming and J lost 4 bases, with 13 bases between them. The CDR3 extends over 15 amino acids. The germline V gene has CDR1 SGHDT and CDR2 YYEEEE. CDR3: CASSFTDFRNQPQHF. The DNA for the CDR3 is TGTGCCAGCAGCTTCACGGATTTTCGGAATCAGCCCCAGCATTTT.